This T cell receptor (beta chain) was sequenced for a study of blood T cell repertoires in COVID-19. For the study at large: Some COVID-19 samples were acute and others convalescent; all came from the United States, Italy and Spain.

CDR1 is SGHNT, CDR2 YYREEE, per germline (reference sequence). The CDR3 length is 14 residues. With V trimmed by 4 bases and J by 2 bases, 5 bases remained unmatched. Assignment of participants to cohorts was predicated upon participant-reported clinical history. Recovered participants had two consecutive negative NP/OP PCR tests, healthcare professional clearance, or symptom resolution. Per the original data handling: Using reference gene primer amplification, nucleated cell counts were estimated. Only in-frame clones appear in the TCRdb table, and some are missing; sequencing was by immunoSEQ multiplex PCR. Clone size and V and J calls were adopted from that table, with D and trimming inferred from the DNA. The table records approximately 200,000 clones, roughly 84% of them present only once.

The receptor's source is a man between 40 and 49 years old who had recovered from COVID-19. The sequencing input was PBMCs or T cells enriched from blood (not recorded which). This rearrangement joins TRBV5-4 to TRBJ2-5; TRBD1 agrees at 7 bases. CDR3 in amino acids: CASSADRRQETQYF. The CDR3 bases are TGTGCCAGCAGCGCGGACAGGAGACAAGAGACCCAGTACTTC.